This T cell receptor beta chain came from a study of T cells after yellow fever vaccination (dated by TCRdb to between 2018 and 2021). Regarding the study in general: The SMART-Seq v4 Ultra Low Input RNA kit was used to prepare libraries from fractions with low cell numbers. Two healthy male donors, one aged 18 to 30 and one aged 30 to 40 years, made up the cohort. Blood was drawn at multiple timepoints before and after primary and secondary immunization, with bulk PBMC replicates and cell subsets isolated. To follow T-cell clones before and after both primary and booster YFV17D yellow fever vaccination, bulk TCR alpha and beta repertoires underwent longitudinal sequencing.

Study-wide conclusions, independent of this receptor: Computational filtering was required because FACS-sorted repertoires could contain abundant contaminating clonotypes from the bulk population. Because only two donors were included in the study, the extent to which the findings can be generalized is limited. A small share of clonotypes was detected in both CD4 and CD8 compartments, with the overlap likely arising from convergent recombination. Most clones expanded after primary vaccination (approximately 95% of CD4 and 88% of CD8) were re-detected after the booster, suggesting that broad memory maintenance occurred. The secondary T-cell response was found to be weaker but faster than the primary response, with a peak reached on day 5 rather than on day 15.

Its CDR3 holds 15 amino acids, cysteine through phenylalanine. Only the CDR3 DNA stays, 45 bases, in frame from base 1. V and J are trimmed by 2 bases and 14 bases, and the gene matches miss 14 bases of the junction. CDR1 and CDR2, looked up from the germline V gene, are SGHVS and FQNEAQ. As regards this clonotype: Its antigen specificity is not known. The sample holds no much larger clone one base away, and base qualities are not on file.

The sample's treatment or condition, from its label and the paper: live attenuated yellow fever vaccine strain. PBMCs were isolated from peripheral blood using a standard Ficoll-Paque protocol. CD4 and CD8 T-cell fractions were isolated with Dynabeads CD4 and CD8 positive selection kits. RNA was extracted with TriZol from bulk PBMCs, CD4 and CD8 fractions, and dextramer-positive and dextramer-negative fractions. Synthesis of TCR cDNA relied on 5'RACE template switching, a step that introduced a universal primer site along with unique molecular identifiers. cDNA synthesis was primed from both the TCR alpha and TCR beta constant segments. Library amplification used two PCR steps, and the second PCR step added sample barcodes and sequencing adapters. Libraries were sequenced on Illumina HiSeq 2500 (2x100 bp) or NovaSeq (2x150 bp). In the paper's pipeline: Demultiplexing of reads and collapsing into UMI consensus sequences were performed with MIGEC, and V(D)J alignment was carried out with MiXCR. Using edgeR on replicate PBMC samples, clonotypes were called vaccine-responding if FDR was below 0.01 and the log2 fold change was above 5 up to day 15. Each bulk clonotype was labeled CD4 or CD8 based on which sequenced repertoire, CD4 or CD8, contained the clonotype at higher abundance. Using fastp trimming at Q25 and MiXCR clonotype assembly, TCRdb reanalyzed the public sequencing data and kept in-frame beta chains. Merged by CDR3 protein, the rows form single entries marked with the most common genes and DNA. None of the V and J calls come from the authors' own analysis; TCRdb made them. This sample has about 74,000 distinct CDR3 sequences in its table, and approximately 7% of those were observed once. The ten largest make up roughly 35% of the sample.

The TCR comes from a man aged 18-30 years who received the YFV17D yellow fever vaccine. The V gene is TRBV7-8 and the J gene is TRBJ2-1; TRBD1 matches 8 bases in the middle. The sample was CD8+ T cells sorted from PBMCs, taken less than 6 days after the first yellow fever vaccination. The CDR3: CASSLPGGGQELKFF. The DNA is TGTGCCAGCAGCTTACCCGGTGGGGGACAGGAGCTTAAGTTCTTC. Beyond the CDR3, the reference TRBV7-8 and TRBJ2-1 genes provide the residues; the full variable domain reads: GAGVSQSPRYKVAKRGQDVALRCDPISGHVSLFWYQQALGQGPEFLTYFQNEAQLDKSGLPSDRFFAERPEGSVSTLKIQRTQQEDSAVYLCASSLPGGGQELKFFGPGTRLTVL.